This TCR beta chain was sequenced during a study of blood T cell repertoires in COVID-19. The wider study: Samples representing acute and convalescent COVID-19 were sourced from the United States, Italy and Spain.

As originally analysed: By means of reference gene primer amplification, nucleated cell counts were estimated. Generated by immunoSEQ multiplex PCR, the TCRdb table keeps only in-frame clones and is missing some. That table gives V, J and clone size, and the DNA gave D and trimming. The sample has some 74,000 clones, about 87% seen once. Per germline, CDR1 MDHEN and CDR2 SYDVKM. V was clipped by 5 bases and J by 4 bases; unmatched bases: 9. The CDR3 is 17 amino acids. The V and J genes are TRBV28 and TRBJ2-5, with 14 bases fitting TRBD2. The sample taken for sequencing was peripheral blood. This clonotype was sampled from a woman of 80 years or more with acute or convalescent COVID-19. Here the CDR3 DNA reads TGTGCCAGCAGTCCTACCGGGACTAGCGGGAGAGGAGAGACCCAGTACTTC. This encodes CASSPTGTSGRGETQYF.